These T cell receptor beta chains were read from a single sample in a study of blood T cells in healthy people across ages. TCRdb redid the calling of the 5' RACE reads with MiXCR, one entry per CDR3 protein. The sample records about 1,800,000 distinct CDR3 sequences, 28% being singletons. The sequenced material came from blood. The source of these receptors is a woman younger than 45 in good health. Both conserved end residues are part of each CDR3. Each record gives: D gene, J gene, V gene, clone size, CDR3 protein, CDR3 DNA. The D gene is left open where the match is weak. Some rows mark clone size as missing; the rest say once, few, many or name a class of expanded clone.

D: .
J: TRBJ2-5
V: TRBV7-2
size: once
CDR3: CASSLTGFKTQYF
DNA: TGTGCCAGCAGCTTGACAGGTTTCAAGACCCAGTACTTC

D: TRBD1
J: TRBJ2-7
V: TRBV7-3
size: many
CDR3: CASSLAADRGYEQYF
DNA: TGTGCCAGCAGCTTAGCGGCCGACAGGGGCTACGAGCAGTACTTC

D: TRBD1
J: TRBJ1-4
V: TRBV7-2
size: many
CDR3: CASSWDRAAEKLFF
DNA: TGTGCCAGCAGCTGGGACAGGGCGGCTGAAAAACTGTTTTTT

D: TRBD2
J: TRBJ2-3
V: TRBV5-1
size: few
CDR3: CASSLAGTGGSSTDTQYF
DNA: TGCGCCAGCAGCTTGGCCGGGACGGGAGGATCAAGCACAGATACGCAGTATTTT

D: .
J: TRBJ1-6
V: TRBV9
size: .
CDR3: CASSVDSAMGNSPLHF
DNA: TGTGCCAGCAGCGTAGATTCGGCCATGGGTAATTCACCCCTCCACTTT

D: .
J: TRBJ2-1
V: TRBV5-1
size: .
CDR3: CASSLGRPSSYNEQFF
DNA: TGCGCCAGCAGCCTGGGACGGCCCTCTTCCTACAATGAGCAGTTCTTC

D: .
J: TRBJ1-5
V: TRBV5-1
size: many
CDR3: CASSLEPDQPQHF
DNA: TGCGCCAGCAGCTTGGAGCCGGACCAGCCCCAGCATTTT

D: TRBD1
J: TRBJ2-7
V: TRBV13
size: .
CDR3: CASSSGDRYEQYF
DNA: TGTGCCAGCAGCTCCGGGGACAGGTACGAGCAGTACTTC

D: TRBD2
J: TRBJ2-3
V: TRBV3-1
size: few
CDR3: CASSSRGSGGSSDTQYF
DNA: TGTGCCAGCAGCTCTCGTGGTAGCGGGGGATCCTCAGATACGCAGTATTTT

D: .
J: TRBJ2-3
V: TRBV6-5
size: few
CDR3: CASSYDRNTDTQYF
DNA: TGTGCCAGCAGTTATGACCGTAACACAGATACGCAGTATTTT

D: .
J: TRBJ2-3
V: TRBV20-1
size: few
CDR3: CSVPPAVTSTDTQYF
DNA: TGCAGTGTCCCACCCGCGGTAACTAGCACAGATACGCAGTATTTT

D: TRBD2
J: TRBJ2-7
V: TRBV29-1
size: few
CDR3: CSVEVVQGGNEQYF
DNA: TGCAGCGTTGAAGTGGTCCAGGGAGGGAACGAGCAGTACTTC

D: TRBD2
J: TRBJ2-6
V: TRBV7-2
size: .
CDR3: CASSLRLAGSSGANVLTF
DNA: TGTGCCAGCAGCTTACGGCTAGCGGGTAGCTCGGGGGCCAACGTCCTGACTTTC

D: .
J: TRBJ2-5
V: TRBV15
size: many
CDR3: CATSSSTPMGARETQYF
DNA: TGTGCCACCAGCAGCTCCACCCCCATGGGGGCACGGGAGACCCAGTACTTC

D: TRBD2
J: TRBJ2-5
V: TRBV25-1
size: .
CDR3: CASSRGAGVVGETQYF
DNA: TGTGCCAGCAGTCGAGGGGCGGGAGTGGTTGGGGAGACCCAGTACTTC

D: TRBD2
J: TRBJ2-7
V: TRBV7-9
size: .
CDR3: CASSSTSGAAYEQYF
DNA: TGTGCCAGCAGCTCTACTAGCGGGGCGGCCTACGAGCAGTACTTC

D: .
J: TRBJ1-6
V: TRBV6-5
size: .
CDR3: CASRKFDTDSPLHF
DNA: TGTGCCAGCAGAAAGTTTGATACGGATTCACCCCTCCACTTT

D: .
J: TRBJ2-4
V: TRBV7-9
size: many
CDR3: CASSLANLRDNKNIQYF
DNA: TGTGCCAGCAGCTTAGCGAACCTCCGGGACAATAAAAACATTCAGTACTTC

D: .
J: TRBJ1-2
V: TRBV5-1
size: .
CDR3: CASSLKSLLREDYGYTF
DNA: TGCGCCAGCAGCTTGAAATCCCTGCTCAGGGAGGACTATGGCTACACCTTC

D: .
J: TRBJ1-5
V: TRBV12-3/TRBV12-4
size: few
CDR3: CASMLLREPQHF
DNA: TGTGCCAGTATGCTGCTAAGGGAGCCCCAGCATTTT

D: .
J: TRBJ2-7
V: TRBV12-3/TRBV12-4
size: .
CDR3: CTSRPSGTSYEQYF
DNA: TGTACCAGCAGGCCATCGGGGACAAGCTACGAGCAGTACTTC

D: TRBD2
J: TRBJ2-7
V: TRBV5-1
size: many
CDR3: CASSPRGRGYEQYF
DNA: TGCGCCAGCAGCCCCCGCGGGAGAGGCTACGAGCAGTACTTC

D: TRBD2
J: TRBJ2-1
V: TRBV20-1
size: .
CDR3: CSATPGLEHYNEQFF
DNA: TGCAGTGCTACACCGGGACTAGAACACTACAATGAGCAGTTCTTC

D: TRBD1
J: TRBJ2-3
V: TRBV10-3
size: many
CDR3: CAISEGQGADTQYF
DNA: TGTGCCATCAGTGAGGGACAGGGGGCAGATACGCAGTATTTT

D: TRBD1
J: TRBJ1-1
V: TRBV7-9
size: .
CDR3: CASSEQGVGTEAFF
DNA: TGTGCCAGCAGCGAACAGGGGGTTGGCACTGAAGCTTTCTTT

D: TRBD1
J: TRBJ1-2
V: TRBV20-1
size: few
CDR3: CSALPGGARGYTF
DNA: TGCAGTGCGCTCCCAGGGGGCGCACGTGGCTACACCTTC

D: .
J: TRBJ2-1
V: TRBV10-2
size: many
CDR3: CASSETDGSEQFF
DNA: TGCGCCAGCAGTGAGACGGATGGAAGTGAGCAGTTCTTC

D: .
J: TRBJ2-3
V: TRBV11-2
size: once
CDR3: CASSLVAAGTSRHVYF
DNA: .

D: .
J: TRBJ2-1
V: TRBV9
size: few
CDR3: CASSAPRSNEQFF
DNA: TGTGCCAGCAGCGCTCCTAGGAGCAATGAGCAGTTCTTC

D: .
J: TRBJ1-6
V: TRBV6-5
size: .
CDR3: CASSYSRWGSGSPPHF
DNA: .

D: .
J: TRBJ2-5
V: TRBV6-5
size: .
CDR3: CASSYFGGETQYF
DNA: TGTGCCAGCAGTTATTTCGGTGGAGAGACCCAGTACTTC

D: TRBD2
J: TRBJ2-3
V: TRBV6-6
size: few
CDR3: CASNSRGRGRTDTQYF
DNA: TGTGCCAGCAATTCCCGCGGGAGGGGACGGACAGATACGCAGTATTTT

D: .
J: TRBJ2-6
V: TRBV9
size: many
CDR3: CASSVGGTGANVLTF
DNA: TGTGCCAGCAGCGTAGGAGGGACTGGGGCCAACGTCCTGACTTTC

D: .
J: TRBJ1-5
V: TRBV5-5
size: .
CDR3: CASSQTPVVQPQHF
DNA: TGTGCCAGCAGCCAAACCCCGGTAGTTCAGCCCCAGCATTTT

D: .
J: TRBJ2-1
V: TRBV6-6
size: many
CDR3: CASSYSRVYNEQFF
DNA: TGTGCCAGCAGTTACTCGCGGGTCTACAATGAGCAGTTCTTC

D: TRBD2
J: TRBJ2-2
V: TRBV11-2
size: .
CDR3: CASSLSGRGTGELFF
DNA: TGTGCCAGCAGCCTTAGCGGGAGAGGCACCGGGGAGCTGTTTTTT

D: .
J: TRBJ2-7
V: TRBV6-6
size: .
CDR3: CASSYHGESYEQYF
DNA: TGTGCCAGCAGTTACCATGGGGAGTCCTACGAGCAGTACTTC

D: TRBD2
J: TRBJ2-3
V: TRBV13
size: .
CDR3: CASSMGLAGEIDTQYF
DNA: TGTGCCAGCTCAATGGGGCTAGCGGGAGAAATAGATACGCAGTATTTT

D: TRBD2
J: TRBJ2-1
V: TRBV20-1
size: few
CDR3: CSWTPSGQTNEQFF
DNA: TGCAGCTGGACCCCTAGCGGTCAAACGAATGAGCAGTTCTTC

D: .
J: TRBJ1-5
V: TRBV3-1
size: .
CDR3: CASSQNWYPGQPQHF
DNA: TGTGCCAGCAGCCAAAATTGGTACCCCGGACAGCCCCAGCATTTT

D: TRBD1
J: TRBJ2-7
V: TRBV11-2
size: few
CDR3: CASSLSTGEAYEQYF
DNA: TGTGCCAGCAGCTTATCTACAGGGGAAGCCTACGAGCAGTACTTC

D: TRBD1
J: TRBJ1-4
V: TRBV2
size: few
CDR3: CASGGTEGNEKLFF
DNA: TGTGCCAGCGGGGGGACAGAAGGAAATGAAAAACTGTTTTTT

D: TRBD2
J: TRBJ2-7
V: TRBV9
size: few
CDR3: CASSATSGRANEQYF
DNA: TGTGCCAGCAGCGCCACTAGCGGGAGGGCGAACGAGCAGTACTTC

D: TRBD2
J: TRBJ2-3
V: TRBV7-3
size: few
CDR3: CASSGPQGAGGRDTQYF
DNA: TGTGCCAGCAGCGGGCCTCAAGGAGCGGGGGGGCGTGATACGCAGTATTTT

D: .
J: TRBJ1-6
V: TRBV12-3/TRBV12-4
size: few
CDR3: CASTSDRKSTLHF
DNA: TGTGCCAGCACATCGGACCGAAAGTCGACCCTCCACTTT

D: .
J: TRBJ2-3
V: TRBV12-3/TRBV12-4
size: .
CDR3: CASSLDGLSTDAQYF
DNA: TGTGCCAGCAGTTTGGACGGCCTGAGCACAGATGCGCAGTATTTT

D: .
J: TRBJ2-1
V: TRBV12-3/TRBV12-4
size: few
CDR3: CASSLIFGEQFF
DNA: TGTGCCAGCAGTTTGATTTTTGGTGAGCAGTTCTTC

D: .
J: TRBJ2-7
V: TRBV7-9
size: many
CDR3: CATRRGPTYEQYF
DNA: TGTGCGACCCGGAGGGGCCCTACCTACGAGCAGTACTTC

D: .
J: TRBJ1-6
V: TRBV6-5
size: few
CDR3: CASMGGGSPLHF
DNA: TGTGCCAGCATGGGGGGCGGGTCACCCCTCCACTTT

D: .
J: TRBJ2-7
V: TRBV7-9
size: few
CDR3: CASSLAQLTRAYEQYF
DNA: TGTGCCAGCAGCTTAGCCCAACTGACTAGGGCCTACGAGCAGTACTTC

D: .
J: TRBJ2-3
V: TRBV10-2
size: many
CDR3: CASSEDRDTQYF
DNA: TGCGCCAGCAGTGAAGACAGGGATACGCAGTATTTT